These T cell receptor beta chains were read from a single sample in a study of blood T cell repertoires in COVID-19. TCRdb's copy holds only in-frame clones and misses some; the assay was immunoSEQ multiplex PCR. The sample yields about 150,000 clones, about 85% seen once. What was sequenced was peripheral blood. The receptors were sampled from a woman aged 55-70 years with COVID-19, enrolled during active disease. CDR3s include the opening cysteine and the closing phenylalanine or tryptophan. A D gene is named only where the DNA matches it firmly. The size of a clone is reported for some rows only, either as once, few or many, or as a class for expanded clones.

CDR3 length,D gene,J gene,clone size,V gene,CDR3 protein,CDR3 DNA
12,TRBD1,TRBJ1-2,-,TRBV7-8,CASRSQGDGYTF,TGTGCCAGCAGATCCCAGGGGGATGGCTACACCTTC
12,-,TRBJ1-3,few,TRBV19,CASSLSGNTIYF,TGTGCCAGTAGTCTATCCGGAAACACCATATATTTT
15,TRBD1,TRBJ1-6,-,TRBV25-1,CASSGRTGINSPLHF,TGTGCCAGCAGTGGGAGGACAGGGATAAATTCACCCCTCCACTTT
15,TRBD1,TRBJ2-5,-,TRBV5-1,CASATGTGTVETQYF,TGCGCCAGCGCGACCGGGACAGGGACTGTGGAGACCCAGTACTTC
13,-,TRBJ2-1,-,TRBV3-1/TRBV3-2,CASSQGSYNEQFF,TGTGCCAGCAGCCAAGGCAGCTACAATGAGCAGTTCTTC
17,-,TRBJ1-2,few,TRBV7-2,CASSLGGSRGIGGGYTF,TGTGCCAGCAGCTTAGGAGGCTCGAGGGGGATAGGGGGTGGCTACACCTTC
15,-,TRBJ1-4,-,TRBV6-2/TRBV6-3,CASSTPRGANEKLFF,TGTGCCAGCAGTACCCCCAGGGGTGCTAATGAAAAACTGTTTTTT
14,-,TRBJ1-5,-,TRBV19,CASSMRVTAQPQHF,TGTGCCAGTAGTATGCGGGTTACCGCACAGCCCCAGCATTTT
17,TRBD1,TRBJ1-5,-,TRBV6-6,CASSRSGTVESNQPQHF,TGTGCCAGCAGCCGATCTGGGACAGTTGAAAGCAATCAGCCCCAGCATTTT
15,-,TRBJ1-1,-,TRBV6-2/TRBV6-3,CASSSRQKMNTEAFF,TGTGCCAGCAGTTCCAGACAGAAAATGAACACTGAAGCTTTCTTT
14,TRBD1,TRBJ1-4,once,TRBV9,CASSATGGREKLFF,TGTGCCAGCAGCGCTACAGGGGGCCGGGAAAAACTGTTTTTT
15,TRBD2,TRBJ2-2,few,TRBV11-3,CASSLGLADTGELFF,TGTGCCAGCAGCCTGGGACTAGCAGACACCGGGGAGCTGTTTTTT
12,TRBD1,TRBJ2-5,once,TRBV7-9,CASSLQTGAQYF,TGTGCCAGCAGTTTACAAACAGGGGCCCAGTACTTC
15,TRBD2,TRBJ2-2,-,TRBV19,CASSLTSGPHGELFF,TGTGCCAGTAGTTTGACTAGCGGGCCCCACGGGGAGCTGTTTTTT
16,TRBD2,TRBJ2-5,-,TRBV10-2,CASSDPTSGSRETQYF,TGCGCCAGCAGTGACCCGACTAGCGGGAGTAGGGAGACCCAGTACTTC
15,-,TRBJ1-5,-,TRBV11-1,CASSLDTGSNQPQHF,TGTGCCAGCAGCTTAGATACAGGGAGCAATCAGCCCCAGCATTTT
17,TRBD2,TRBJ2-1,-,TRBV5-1,CASSLEVSGFSYNEQFF,TGCGCCAGCAGCTTGGAGGTTAGCGGGTTCTCCTACAATGAGCAGTTCTTC
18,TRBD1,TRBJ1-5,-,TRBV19,CASSPGTGGAKFNQPQHF,TGTGCCAGTAGTCCGGGGACAGGGGGCGCAAAATTTAATCAGCCCCAGCATTTT
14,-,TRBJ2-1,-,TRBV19,CASSRQVQNNEQFF,TGTGCCAGTAGTAGACAGGTCCAGAACAATGAGCAGTTCTTC
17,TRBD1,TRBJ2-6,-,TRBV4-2,CASSLDRGRTEANVLTF,TGTGCCAGCAGCCTGGACAGGGGAAGGACTGAGGCCAACGTCCTGACTTTC
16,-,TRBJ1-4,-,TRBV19,CATSGHPGTTNEKLFF,TGTGCCACTTCGGGACACCCCGGGACAACTAATGAAAAACTGTTTTTT
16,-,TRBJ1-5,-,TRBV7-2,CASSLQGTSSNQPQHF,TGTGCCAGCAGCTTACAGGGTACGAGTAGCAATCAGCCCCAGCATTTT
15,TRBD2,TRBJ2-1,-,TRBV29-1,CSVSKLSGRYNEQFF,TGCAGCGTCTCAAAACTTAGCGGGAGGTACAATGAGCAGTTCTTC
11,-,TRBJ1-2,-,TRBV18,CASSQTHGYTF,TGTGCCAGCTCACAGACACATGGCTACACCTTC
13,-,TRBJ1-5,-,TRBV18,CASSPEADQPQHF,TGTGCCAGCTCACCCGAGGCCGATCAGCCCCAGCATTTT
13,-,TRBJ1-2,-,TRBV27,CASRATGTHGYTF,TGTGCCAGCAGAGCGACAGGTACACATGGCTACACCTTC
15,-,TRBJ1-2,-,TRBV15,CATSRDFGTPYGYTF,TGTGCCACCAGCAGAGATTTCGGGACACCCTATGGCTACACCTTC
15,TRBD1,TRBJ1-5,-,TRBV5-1,CASSPGQGTGTTQHF,TGCGCCAGCAGCCCTGGACAGGGAACGGGAACGACCCAGCATTTT
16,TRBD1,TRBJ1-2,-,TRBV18,CASSPPWTGELGGYTF,TGTGCCAGCTCACCACCCTGGACAGGGGAGCTGGGTGGCTACACCTTC
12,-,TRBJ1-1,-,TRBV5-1,CASSLKGAEAFF,TGCGCCAGCAGCTTGAAGGGGGCTGAAGCTTTCTTT
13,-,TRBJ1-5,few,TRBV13,CASSLRGNQPQHF,TGTGCCAGCAGCTTGAGGGGCAATCAGCCCCAGCATTTT
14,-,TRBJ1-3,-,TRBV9,CASSVGGTGNTIYF,TGTGCCAGCAGCGTAGGAGGTACTGGAAACACCATATATTTT
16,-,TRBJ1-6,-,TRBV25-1,CASSSAWVEINSPLHF,TGTGCCAGCAGCTCCGCCTGGGTGGAGATTAATTCACCCCTCCACTTT
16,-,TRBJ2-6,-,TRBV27,CASGISWTGGANVLTF,TGTGCCAGCGGCATAAGTTGGACGGGAGGGGCCAACGTCCTGACTTTC
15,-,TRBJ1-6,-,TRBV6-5,CASSYKGRGNSPLHF,TGTGCCAGCAGTTATAAGGGCAGGGGTAATTCACCCCTCCACTTT
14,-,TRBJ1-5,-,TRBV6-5,CASSYSWRNQPQHF,TGTGCCAGCAGTTACTCTTGGAGGAATCAGCCCCAGCATTTT
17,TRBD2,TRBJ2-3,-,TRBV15,CATSREASGSRTDTQYF,TGTGCCACCAGCAGAGAGGCTAGCGGGAGTAGAACAGATACGCAGTATTTT
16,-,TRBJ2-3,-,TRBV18,CASSPPWGGGTDTQYF,TGTGCCAGCTCACCACCGTGGGGAGGCGGCACAGATACGCAGTATTTT
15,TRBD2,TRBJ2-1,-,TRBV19,CASSIVTSGSNEQFF,TGTGCCAGTAGTATAGTGACTAGCGGGAGCAATGAGCAGTTCTTC
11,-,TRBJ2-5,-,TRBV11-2,CASSLQETQYF,TGTGCCAGCAGCCTCCAAGAGACCCAGTACTTC
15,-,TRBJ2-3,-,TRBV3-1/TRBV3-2,CASSPTSTSTDTQYF,TGTGCCAGCAGCCCAACTAGCACTAGCACAGATACGCAGTATTTT
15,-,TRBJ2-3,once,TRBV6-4,CASRSSGSSTDTQYF,TGTGCCAGCAGATCTTCGGGGTCTAGCACAGATACGCAGTATTTT
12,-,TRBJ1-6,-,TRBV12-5,CASGLTAYPLHF,TGTGCTAGTGGTTTGACCGCCTATCCCCTCCACTTT